Each of the 10 T cell receptor beta chains below was sequenced from the same sample in a study of technical replicates of blood from a handful of donors (dated by TCRdb to the late 2010s). The library was generated by the immunoSEQ multiplex PCR assay. TCRdb retrieved this table from immuneACCESS and kept in-frame rearrangements only. Not all clones are present; in checked studies, unresolved V genes account for under half, and no reason is known for the remainder. In all, the sample holds approximately 70,000 clones, and under 98% of those were seen once. The ten largest make up approximately 0.28% of the sample. The sample comprised T cells isolated from PBMCs. The origin of the receptors is a human donor in good health.

This chain links TRBV4-2 with TRBJ1-1, with D possibly being TRBD1 (6 bases). CDR1 and CDR2 from the germline V gene are LGHNA and YNFKEQ. With 4 bases removed from V and 5 bases from J, the gap between germline ends came to 8 bases. The CDR3 runs 12 residues. CDR3 in DNA: TGTGCCAGCAGCCGAGGGGGAACTGAAGCTTTCTTT. Amino acid sequence: CASSRGGTEAFF.

The V and J genes are TRBV6-5 and TRBJ2-3, with D perhaps TRBD2 (5 bases). This CDR3 region has 14 residues. In germline, CDR1 is MNHEY, CDR2 SVGAGI. V lost 0 bases, J lost 3 bases, and 7 bases lay in between. CDR3 loop: CASSYSGETDTQYF. DNA of the CDR3: TGTGCCAGCAGTTACTCTGGGGAGACAGATACGCAGTATTTT.

The CDR3 reads CASSITGASRVEQFF. For the CDR3, the DNA is TGCGCCAGCAGCATAACAGGGGCGAGTCGGGTTGAGCAGTTCTTC. V gene TRBV5-1 combines with J gene TRBJ2-1; 7 bases are shared with TRBD1. This CDR3 comprises 15 residues. Unmatched junction bases numbered 13, after V lost 4 bases and J lost 9 bases. The germline V gene has CDR1 SGHRS and CDR2 YFSETQ. The full variable domain, with the rest looked up from reference TRBV5-1 and TRBJ2-1, is KAGVTQTPRYLIKTRGQQVTLSCSPISGHRSVSWYQQTPGQGLQFLFEYFSETQRNKGNFPGRFSGRQFSNSRSEMNVSTLELGDSALYLCASSITGASRVEQFFGPGTRLTVL.

The J gene is TRBJ1-5, the V gene TRBV5-1; D gene uncertain. The V and J ends lost 0 bases and 6 bases respectively, with 25 bases between them. This CDR3 comprises 19 residues. Germline CDR1 SGHRS, CDR2 YFSETQ. The CDR3 spells CASSLALSRRLTYRQPQHF. CDR3 DNA sequence: TGCGCCAGCAGCTTGGCCCTGTCTCGGAGACTCACCTACCGTCAGCCCCAGCATTTT.

The chain links TRBV9 to TRBJ2-3, with D maybe TRBD1 (5 bases). The length of the CDR3 is 12 residues. In germline, CDR1 is SGDLS, CDR2 YYNGEE. V was clipped by 0 bases and J by 14 bases, with 13 bases between them. CDR3 coding DNA: TGTGCCAGCAGCGTAGAACACAGGCAGGTGTATTTT. Protein product: CASSVEHRQVYF.

The rearrangement links TRBV4-2 to TRBJ1-1, with D possibly matching TRBD1 (5 bases). This CDR3 is built from 18 residues. From germline, CDR1 is LGHNA and CDR2 YNFKEQ. V was shortened by 0 bases and J by 5 bases, with 22 bases between the two germline ends. The CDR3: CASSQEGFGGGGRTEAFF. The CDR3 DNA follows: TGTGCCAGCAGCCAAGAGGGATTTGGGGGGGGAGGAAGAACTGAAGCTTTCTTT.

The CDR3 sequence is CASSLLGQGLPGSSYEQYF. The CDR3 DNA is TGTGCCAGCAGTTTATTGGGACAGGGCCTACCTGGGAGCTCCTACGAGCAGTACTTC. V is TRBV27 and J is TRBJ2-7, with 9 bases that match TRBD1. There are 19 residues in the CDR3. The trim removed 1 base at V and 0 bases at J, leaving 13 bases unmatched. Germline values: CDR1 MNHEY, CDR2 SMNVEV (reference sequence).

The genes are TRBV5-8 and TRBJ2-2; a possible D gene is TRBD1 (5 bases). This CDR3 region has 15 residues. Trimming stripped 0 bases from V and 4 bases from J, with 10 bases between. Germline values: CDR1 SGHTS, CDR2 YDEGEE. The CDR3 sequence: CASSLAAGPTGELFF. CDR3 coding DNA: TGTGCCAGCAGCTTGGCTGCAGGGCCCACCGGGGAGCTGTTTTTT.

V is TRBV29-1 and J is TRBJ1-1, with a possible D match to TRBD1 (6 bases). Germline CDR1 is SQVTM and CDR2 is ANQGSEA. V dropped 7 bases and J dropped 4 bases, with 16 bases sitting between them. This CDR3 is built from 13 residues. CDR3 in amino acids: CSGSGVGGTEAFF. The CDR3 nucleotides are TGCAGCGGCTCAGGGGTTGGGGGCACTGAAGCTTTCTTT.

The chain joins TRBV28 to TRBJ1-2; D gene ambiguous. The CDR3 has 14 amino acids. Germline CDR1 reads MDHEN; CDR2 reads SYDVKM. The V and J ends lost 1 base and 6 bases respectively, with 12 bases between them. The CDR3 DNA reads TGTGCCAGCAGTTTATTGCGGGGAGTGGATGGCTACACCTTC. Translating gives CASSLLRGVDGYTF.